This T cell receptor beta chain was documented in a study of a mutant IDH1 vaccine in newly diagnosed glioma. Study-wide background: Commencement of vaccination occurred 4-6 weeks following radiotherapy alone, or concurrently with temozolomide cycles. Earlier therapy was either radiotherapy, temozolomide, or both, and most got both. Study observations and caveats: Immune responses arising from the vaccine appeared in more than 90% of patients.

The data were produced by immunoSEQ multiplex PCR, yet TCRdb's version contains in-frame clones alone and is incomplete. The sample has about 55,000 clones; over 60% are singletons. Time point noted: week 47, end of study. Vaccination comprised doses that each held 300 ug of mutant IDH1 20-mer peptide, plus topical imiquimod. There were eight vaccinations for patients, given in weeks 1, 3, 5, 7, 11, 15, 19 and 23. Deletions cut 0 bases from V and 11 bases from J, with 10 bases between. CDR3 length equals 12 residues. Germline assignment: CDR1 SGHRS and CDR2 YFSETQ. On this clone itself: Its specificity is not known.

This TCR came from a woman in her 40s with glioma. Some clones in this sample may be carry-over from other donors' samples. Sequenced here: PBMCs, sampled from a glioma patient whose treatment included an IDH1 peptide vaccine. The chain uses TRBV5-1 and TRBJ2-3; no clear D gene. CDR3: CASSLGSNRQYF. The CDR3 DNA is TGCGCCAGCAGCTTGGGCTCTAATAGGCAGTATTTT.